The source of this TCR beta chain is a study of cytotoxic CD8 clonotypes in ibrutinib-treated CLL. For the study at large: The authors obtained response samples at a median of approximately 11 months of treatment, range 6 to 36.

This CDR3 spans 19 amino acids. Germline V gene data show CDR1 as SEHNR and CDR2 as FQNEAQ (reference sequence). Deletions cut 4 bases from V and 0 bases from J, with 19 bases between. The table came from immunoSEQ multiplex PCR; TCRdb's copy has only in-frame clones and leaves some out. The sample lists about 44,000 clones, roughly 76% seen once, with over 10% in the top ten. This clone is medium-sized in the sample. Here the sequenced sample was PBMCs, taken after 12 months of ibrutinib treatment. The chain carries TRBV7-9 and TRBJ1-6, with TRBD1 as a possible D gene (5 bases). The receptor was derived from a human donor with chronic lymphocytic leukemia. The CDR3 DNA reads as TGTGCCAGCAGCTACTCGTTATCGGACAAGAGCTCCTATAATTCACCCCTCCACTTT. This translates into CASSYSLSDKSSYNSPLHF.